These 17 T cell receptor beta chains were all obtained from the same sample, sequenced in a study of blood T cells in healthy people across ages. The use of a sample-barcoded 5' primer and a J-beta primer mix characterized a second PCR of roughly 6 to 11 cycles. TCRdb used MiXCR to reprocess the 5' RACE reads, holding one entry per CDR3 protein. The data contain over a million distinct CDR3 sequences, 55% to 75% of them singletons. The source material was blood. Receptor source: a man aged 18 to 35 in good health.

The chain recombines TRBV7-7 with TRBJ2-3; 7 nucleotides agree with TRBD1. Germline CDR1 SSHAT, CDR2 FNYEAQ (reference sequence). The CDR3 has 17 amino acids. V was clipped by 5 bases and J by 0 bases; unmatched bases: 11. The CDR3 region has the DNA TGTGCCAGCAGCATGGGGGACAGCACACCCAGCACAGATACGCAGTATTTT. Translation: CASSMGDSTPSTDTQYF. Complete variable domain (other parts from reference TRBV7-7 and TRBJ2-3): GAGVSQSPRYKVTKRGQDVTLRCDPISSHATLYWYQQALGQGPEFLTYFNYEAQPDKSGLPSDRFSAERPEGSISTLTIQRTEQRDSAMYRCASSMGDSTPSTDTQYFGPGTRLTVL.

This clonotype was picked up a small number of times. The J gene is TRBJ2-1, the V gene TRBV4-1, with a weak D call TRBD1 (5 bases). V was pared by 1 base and J by 4 bases, with 8 bases between. The CDR3 length is 14 residues. Germline CDR1 and CDR2: MGHRA and YSYEKL. In DNA, the CDR3 is TGCGCCAGCAGCCAAGCGAACAGGTACAATGAGCAGTTCTTC. Its protein product is CASSQANRYNEQFF.

The chain has TRBV30 and TRBJ1-6, with TRBD1 matching over 7 bases. CDR3 length: 14 amino acids. Per the germline V gene, CDR1 is GTSNPN and CDR2 is SVGIG (reference sequence). Germline trimming cut 5 bases from V and 7 bases from J; bases unmatched to any gene: 8. This CDR3 reads CAWAKGQQNSPLHF. The CDR3, as DNA: TGTGCCTGGGCTAAGGGACAGCAGAATTCACCCCTCCACTTT.

The V gene is TRBV29-1, the J gene TRBJ2-1, with 14 nucleotides matching TRBD2. This CDR3 contains 14 residues. V shed 8 bases, J shed 7 bases, and the junction held 7 bases outside the gene matches. Germline CDR1 and CDR2: SQVTM and ANQGSEA. The CDR3 protein is CSIFGTSGRNEQFF. In nucleotides, the CDR3 is TGCAGCATCTTCGGGACTAGCGGGAGAAATGAGCAGTTCTTC.

The rearrangement uses TRBV7-9 and TRBJ2-1, with TRBD1 matching over 10 bases. Unmatched junction bases numbered 11, after V lost 3 bases and J lost 9 bases. This CDR3 has 16 amino acids. Germline V gene sequence: CDR1 SEHNR, CDR2 FQNEAQ (reference sequence). This chain's CDR3 is CASSFRGGQGVIEQFF. CDR3 bases: TGTGCCAGCAGCTTTAGGGGCGGACAGGGGGTTATTGAGCAGTTCTTC.

The chain links TRBV6-5 to TRBJ1-4; D is ambiguous. Trimming shortened V by 5 bases and J by 4 bases, and 11 bases separated the two germline ends. CDR3 length equals 14 residues. Germline lookup yields CDR1 MNHEY and CDR2 SVGAGI. CDR3 sequence: CASSRSQINEKLFF. CDR3 nucleotides: TGTGCCAGCAGTAGGAGCCAGATTAATGAAAAACTGTTTTTT.

The rearrangement uses TRBV5-6 and TRBJ2-4; TRBD2 matches at 10 bases. The V and J ends lost 4 bases and 0 bases, in that order; junction bases with no gene match: 7. There are 17 residues in the CDR3. Per germline, CDR1 SGHDT and CDR2 YYEEEE. The CDR3 here is CASSELAGDSAKNIQYF. CDR3 coding DNA: TGTGCCAGCAGCGAGCTAGCGGGGGATTCAGCCAAAAACATTCAGTACTTC. The whole variable domain, remainder taken from reference TRBV5-6 and TRBJ2-4, is DAGVTQSPTHLIKTRGQQVTLRCSPKSGHDTVSWYQQALGQGPQFIFQYYEEEERQRGNFPDRFSGHQFPNYSSELNVNALLLGDSALYLCASSELAGDSAKNIQYFGAGTRLSVL.

This chain uses TRBV28 with TRBJ1-6; no reliable D call. Germline CDR1 reads MDHEN; CDR2 reads SYDVKM. This CDR3 has 12 residues. V was pared by 0 bases and J by 7 bases, with 1 base between. The chain's CDR3 is CASSLWNSPLHF. CDR3 nucleotides: TGTGCCAGCAGTTTATGGAATTCACCCCTCCACTTT.

This clonotype was recorded once. The chain has TRBV28 and TRBJ2-5; 9 positions match TRBD2. The CDR3 contains 16 residues. CDR1 is MDHEN, CDR2 SYDVKM, per germline. J lost 11 bases, V lost 4 bases, and 17 bases had no gene match. Here the CDR3 reads CASSSPFAGGSNEQYF. In DNA, the CDR3 is TGTGCCAGCAGTTCCCCCTTCGCGGGGGGGTCGAATGAGCAGTACTTC.

The chain's CDR3 is CASSPPRDIYGYTF. The CDR3 DNA reads as TGTGCCAGCAGCCCACCCCGGGACATCTATGGCTACACCTTC. The rearrangement joins TRBV4-2 to TRBJ1-2; a possible D gene is TRBD1 (6 bases). V was trimmed by 4 bases and J by 4 bases, leaving 13 bases between them. Germline V lookup: CDR1 LGHNA, CDR2 YNFKEQ. CDR3 length: 14 amino acids.

The J gene is TRBJ2-5, the V gene TRBV20-1, with D perhaps given as TRBD1 or TRBD2 (5 bases each). Germline CDR1 is DFQATT and CDR2 is SNEGSKA (reference sequence). V was trimmed by 5 bases and J by 6 bases, leaving 16 bases between them. The CDR3 loop spans 13 amino acids. CDR3 DNA: TGCAGTGCTTCCTGGGACCCTGGAAAGACCCAGTACTTC. The encoded protein is CSASWDPGKTQYF.

CDR3: CASSLDGGAITDTQYF. Written as DNA, the CDR3 is TGTGCCAGCAGTTTAGACGGGGGGGCGATAACAGATACGCAGTATTTT. The gene calls are TRBV27 and TRBJ2-3; TRBD2 matches at 8 bases. V lost 2 bases and J lost 3; bases outside the gene matches: 7. Germline loops: CDR1 MNHEY, CDR2 SMNVEV (reference sequence). The CDR3 covers 16 residues.

The chain couples TRBV5-1 to TRBJ2-2; no reliable D call. V lost 4 bases and J 5 bases, leaving 15 bases between the germline ends. Germline lookup yields CDR1 SGHRS and CDR2 YFSETQ. There are 15 residues in the CDR3. The CDR3 sequence: CASSAGSPGTGELFF. Here the CDR3 DNA reads TGCGCCAGCAGCGCCGGGTCACCTGGAACCGGGGAGCTGTTTTTT.

This clonotype has just a few counts. V and J are TRBV12-3 or TRBV12-4 and TRBJ1-2, with TRBD1 matching over 8 bases. This CDR3 contains 15 residues. Germline trimming cut 5 bases from V and 5 bases from J; bases unmatched to any gene: 10. CDR3 amino acids: CASSNRGGVSYGYTF. The CDR3 DNA sequence: TGTGCCAGCAGTAACAGGGGGGGGGTCTCTTATGGCTACACCTTC.

The V gene is TRBV5-1, the J gene TRBJ2-5, with TRBD1 matching 11 bases. CDR1 and CDR2 (germline): SGHRS, YFSETQ. The CDR3 sequence is 13 residues long. Trimming cost V 4 bases and J 7 bases; bases outside gene matches: 3. The DNA of the CDR3 is TGCGCCAGCAGCACTGGACAGGGGGCGACCCAGTACTTC. Translation gives CASSTGQGATQYF.

This clonotype was seen more than once but under ten times. V usage is TRBV29-1 and J usage is TRBJ1-2; 10 bases line up with TRBD1. Germline CDR1 and CDR2: SQVTM and ANQGSEA. The CDR3 totals 15 residues. Trimming removed 3 bases from V and 4 bases from J; junction bases left unmatched: 8. CDR3 DNA: TGCAGCGTTGACCCGGGACAGGGGATTTCCTATGGCTACACCTTC. Protein: CSVDPGQGISYGYTF.

V and J are TRBV5-1 and TRBJ2-3, with D unclear. Germline assignment: CDR1 SGHRS and CDR2 YFSETQ. CDR3 length: 14 residues. The V gene lost 6 bases and the J gene lost 1 base, with 12 bases spanning the gap. The CDR3 loop reads CASTQTTGTDTQYF. The CDR3 nucleotides read TGCGCCAGCACACAGACAACTGGCACAGATACGCAGTATTTT.